The next 19 T cell receptor beta chains were all read from a single sample in a study of control samples from healthy donors and cancer patients. Sequencing was performed with immunoSEQ multiplex PCR; in TCRdb, only in-frame clones are kept and a portion is missing. The sample lists roughly 100,000 clones; roughly 80% were seen once. The source material was blood. The origin of the receptors is a woman in her 50s in good health.

The chain couples TRBV25-1 to TRBJ2-2, with a possible D match to TRBD1 (5 bases). V was shortened by 6 bases and J by 0 bases, with 8 bases between the two germline ends. The CDR3 spans 14 residues. The germline gives CDR1 MGHDK, CDR2 SYGVNS. For the CDR3, the DNA is TGTGCCAGCAGCCCACAGGCGAACACCGGGGAGCTGTTTTTT. Its protein product is CASSPQANTGELFF.

This chain uses TRBV28 with TRBJ1-4; possibly TRBD1 for D (5 bases). Trimming took 2 bases from V and 12 from J, leaving 13 bases between them. The CDR3 runs to 13 residues. Germline-derived CDR1 and CDR2 are MDHEN and SYDVKM. The CDR3 here is CASSLIGVAELFF. As DNA, the CDR3 is TGTGCCAGCAGTTTAATAGGGGTGGCGGAACTGTTTTTT.

In nucleotides, the CDR3 is TGTGCCAGTAGATTGACTAGCATCCCCTACAATGAGCAGTTCTTC. It yields the protein CASRLTSIPYNEQFF. The chain carries TRBV19 and TRBJ2-1; 7 positions match TRBD2. The V segment lost 6 bases and the J segment 2 bases; nucleotides outside the gene matches: 7. Germline V gene data show CDR1 as LNHDA and CDR2 as SQIVND (reference sequence). The CDR3 has 15 residues.

The V call is TRBV5-8, the J call TRBJ1-5; no clear D gene. CDR1 and CDR2 from the germline V gene are SGHTS and YDEGEE. The CDR3 is 10 amino acids. V lost 4 bases, J lost 5 bases, and 1 base lay in between. CDR3 sequence: CASSHQPQHF. The DNA of the CDR3 is TGTGCCAGCAGCCATCAGCCCCAGCATTTT.

This CDR3 is CASSRDTEAFF. In DNA form, the CDR3 reads TGCGCCAGCAGCCGGGACACTGAAGCTTTCTTT. The chain employs TRBV4-1 and TRBJ1-1, with unresolved D. The CDR3 consists of 11 residues. The V gene's germline CDR1 is MGHRA and CDR2 YSYEKL. V shed 4 bases and J shed 3 bases, with 3 bases lying between them.

The genes are TRBV11-2 and TRBJ1-2, with D tentatively TRBD1 (5 bases). Germline V lookup: CDR1 SGHAT, CDR2 FQNNGV. The CDR3 is made up of 14 amino acids. V lost 0 bases and J 6 bases, leaving 11 bases between the germline ends. The chain's CDR3 is CASSLDPGVDGYTF. The CDR3 coding sequence is TGTGCCAGCAGCTTAGATCCGGGGGTAGATGGCTACACCTTC.

The rearrangement joins TRBV7-2 to TRBJ2-3; TRBD2 agrees at 10 bases. V shed 1 base, J shed 5 bases, and the junction held 3 bases outside the gene matches. The CDR3 consists of 15 residues. Germline V CDR1 and CDR2: SGHTA, FQGNSA. CDR3 coding DNA: TGTGCCAGCAGCTTAGGGAGCGGGGGGGAAGATACGCAGTATTTT. This encodes CASSLGSGGEDTQYF.

In DNA, the CDR3 is TGTGCCAGTAGTGGCGGGACAGGGAACACTGAAGCTTTCTTT. It encodes CASSGGTGNTEAFF. The chain joins TRBV19 to TRBJ1-1; 8 nucleotides line up with TRBD1. Trimming at V came to 5 bases and at J to 1 base, leaving 3 bases not matched to a gene. The CDR3 spans 14 residues. CDR1 is LNHDA, CDR2 SQIVND, per germline (reference sequence).

The chain recombines TRBV5-8 with TRBJ2-3; 7 nucleotides agree with TRBD1. Germline V gene sequence: CDR1 SGHTS, CDR2 YDEGEE. The length of the CDR3 is 15 residues. Trimming cost V 4 bases and J 2 bases; bases outside gene matches: 7. The CDR3 loop reads CASSPWTGFTDTQYF. The CDR3 DNA follows: TGTGCCAGCAGCCCATGGACAGGATTCACAGATACGCAGTATTTT. The whole variable domain, remainder taken from reference TRBV5-8 and TRBJ2-3, is EAGVTQSPTHLIKTRGQQATLRCSPISGHTSVYWYQQALGLGLQFLLWYDEGEERNRGNFPPRFSGRQFPNYSSELNVNALELEDSALYLCASSPWTGFTDTQYFGPGTRLTVL.

The rearrangement uses TRBV12-3 or TRBV12-4 and TRBJ1-2; no clear D. Trimming cost V 4 bases and J 7 bases, with 13 bases left between them. The CDR3 has 13 residues. The chain's CDR3 is CASSSWEGGGYTF. CDR3 in DNA: TGTGCCAGCAGTTCTTGGGAAGGCGGTGGCTACACCTTC.

This chain links TRBV7-2 with TRBJ1-1; no firm D call. This CDR3 is 13 amino acids long. V was clipped by 5 bases and J by 1 base, with 8 bases between them. The V gene's germline CDR1 is SGHTA and CDR2 FQGNSA. CDR3 DNA: TGTGCCAGCAGCACCCCAACGAACACTGAAGCTTTCTTT. It specifies CASSTPTNTEAFF.

A single count supports this clone. The chain recombines TRBV7-9 with TRBJ2-7, with TRBD1 as a possible D gene (5 bases). With 5 bases removed from V and 6 bases from J, the gap between germline ends came to 17 bases. Germline CDR1 is SEHNR and CDR2 is FQNEAQ (reference sequence). This CDR3 region has 14 residues. The CDR3 nucleotides are TGTGCCAGCAGCCGGTTAGGGGCAGCTATCGAGCAGTACTTC. This translates into CASSRLGAAIEQYF.

The chain employs TRBV19 and TRBJ1-5; 8 positions match TRBD1. From germline, CDR1 is LNHDA and CDR2 SQIVND (reference sequence). The ends lost 3 bases at V and 4 bases at J; junction bases unmatched: 5. This CDR3 is built from 15 residues. This chain's CDR3 is CASSIQGARNQPQHF. CDR3 bases: TGTGCCAGTAGTATCCAGGGGGCGAGAAATCAGCCCCAGCATTTT.

A note on this clone: Other DNA sequences in this specimen translate into the identical CDR3. The gene calls are TRBV14 and TRBJ2-1; no firm D call. The V end was cut by 4 bases, the J end by 1 base, with 5 bases between. Germline V gene data show CDR1 as SGHDN and CDR2 as FVKESK. The CDR3 runs to 13 residues. This CDR3 is CASSPGSYNEQFF. The CDR3 DNA follows: TGTGCCAGCAGCCCAGGATCCTACAATGAGCAGTTCTTC.

The V and J genes are TRBV9 and TRBJ2-2; D gene ambiguous. V lost 0 bases, J lost 7 bases, and 4 bases lay in between. The CDR3 is 12 amino acids. Germline V lookup: CDR1 SGDLS, CDR2 YYNGEE. The CDR3 region is CASSVAFGELFF. The CDR3 nucleotides read TGTGCCAGCAGCGTAGCTTTCGGGGAGCTGTTTTTT.

The rearrangement uses TRBV7-9 and TRBJ1-6; D not resolved. CDR1 and CDR2 (germline): SEHNR, FQNEAQ (reference sequence). The V gene lost 1 base and the J gene lost 3 bases, with 4 bases spanning the gap. This CDR3 is 14 amino acids long. The CDR3 nucleotides read TGTGCCAGCAGCTTAGACAGCTATAATTCACCCCTCCACTTT. Amino acids: CASSLDSYNSPLHF. Based on the CDR3 plus reference TRBV7-9 and TRBJ1-6, the full variable domain is DTGVSQNPRHKITKRGQNVTFRCDPISEHNRLYWYRQTLGQGPEFLTYFQNEAQLEKSRLLSDRFSAERPKGSFSTLEIQRTEQGDSAMYLCASSLDSYNSPLHFGNGTRLTVT.

This chain connects TRBV29-1 to TRBJ1-1; 7 bases are shared with TRBD1. V lost 6 bases, J lost 3 bases, and 7 bases stayed unmatched. CDR3 length: 13 residues. Germline assignment: CDR1 SQVTM and CDR2 ANQGSEA. The chain's CDR3 is CSVKGQMDTEAFF. The CDR3 nucleotides read TGCAGCGTAAAGGGACAGATGGACACTGAAGCTTTCTTT.

This sequence joins TRBV12-3 or TRBV12-4 and TRBJ1-1, with D tentatively TRBD1 (6 bases). V dropped 1 base and J dropped 4 bases, with 7 bases sitting between them. The length of the CDR3 is 13 residues. CDR3 in amino acids: CASSLGGLTEAFF. DNA for the CDR3: TGTGCCAGCAGTTTAGGGGGGCTCACTGAAGCTTTCTTT.

This clone was seen more than once but under ten times. V is TRBV10-2 and J is TRBJ2-7; possible D gene TRBD2, 6 bases. Trimming removed 0 bases from V and 2 bases from J, with 11 bases in between. This CDR3 is built from 15 residues. Germline CDR1 and CDR2: WSHSY and SAAADI. This CDR3 reads CASSESSGTAYEQYF. CDR3 in DNA: TGCGCCAGCAGTGAGTCGTCCGGGACTGCCTACGAGCAGTACTTC.